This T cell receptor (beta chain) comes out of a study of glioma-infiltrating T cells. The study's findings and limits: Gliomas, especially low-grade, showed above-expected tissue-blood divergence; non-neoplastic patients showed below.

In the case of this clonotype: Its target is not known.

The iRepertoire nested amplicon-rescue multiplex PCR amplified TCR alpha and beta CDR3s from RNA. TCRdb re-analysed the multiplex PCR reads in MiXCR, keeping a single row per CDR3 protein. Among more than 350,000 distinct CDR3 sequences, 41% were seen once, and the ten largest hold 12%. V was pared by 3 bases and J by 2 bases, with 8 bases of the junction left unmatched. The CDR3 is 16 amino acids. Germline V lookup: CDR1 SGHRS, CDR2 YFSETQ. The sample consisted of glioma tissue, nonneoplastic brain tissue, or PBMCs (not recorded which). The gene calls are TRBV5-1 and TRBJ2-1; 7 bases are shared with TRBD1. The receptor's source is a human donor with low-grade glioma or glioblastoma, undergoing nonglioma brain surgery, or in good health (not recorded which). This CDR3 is CASSSAPGQTYNEQFF. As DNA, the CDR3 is TGCGCCAGCAGCTCAGCACCGGGACAGACCTACAATGAGCAGTTCTTC.